The T cell receptor beta chain under discussion was sequenced for a study of beta chain features in type 1 diabetes. There are a few counts of this clone. Its antigen is as yet unknown. V lost 1 base and J lost 7; bases outside the gene matches: 10. The CDR3 is 16 residues long. In germline, CDR1 is LGHNA, CDR2 YSLEER. Expressed TCRB transcripts were sequenced because the isolated RNA had all been reverse transcribed beforehand. Method: immunoSEQ multiplex PCR; TCRdb's copy keeps in-frame clones and lacks some. The repertoire has roughly 150,000 clones, roughly 65% of them found once; the top ten carry around 0.096%. General observations from the study: Among all four CD4+ subsets, Type 1 diabetes patients had TCRB CDR3s that were moderately but significantly shorter. The naive, central memory and Treg TCRB repertoires of patients appeared to be more similar to one another than those of healthy donors. Using cDNA template may skew counts toward highly expressing activated cells.

This sequence originates from a man aged 30 to 39 with type 1 diabetes. Sequencing used naive CD4+ T cells from blood. The chain employs TRBV4-3 and TRBJ2-1; 7 bases map to TRBD1. The CDR3 sequence is CASSQVDWYRGNEQFF. CDR3 sequence (DNA): TGCGCCAGCAGCCAAGTCGATTGGTACAGGGGAAATGAGCAGTTCTTC.